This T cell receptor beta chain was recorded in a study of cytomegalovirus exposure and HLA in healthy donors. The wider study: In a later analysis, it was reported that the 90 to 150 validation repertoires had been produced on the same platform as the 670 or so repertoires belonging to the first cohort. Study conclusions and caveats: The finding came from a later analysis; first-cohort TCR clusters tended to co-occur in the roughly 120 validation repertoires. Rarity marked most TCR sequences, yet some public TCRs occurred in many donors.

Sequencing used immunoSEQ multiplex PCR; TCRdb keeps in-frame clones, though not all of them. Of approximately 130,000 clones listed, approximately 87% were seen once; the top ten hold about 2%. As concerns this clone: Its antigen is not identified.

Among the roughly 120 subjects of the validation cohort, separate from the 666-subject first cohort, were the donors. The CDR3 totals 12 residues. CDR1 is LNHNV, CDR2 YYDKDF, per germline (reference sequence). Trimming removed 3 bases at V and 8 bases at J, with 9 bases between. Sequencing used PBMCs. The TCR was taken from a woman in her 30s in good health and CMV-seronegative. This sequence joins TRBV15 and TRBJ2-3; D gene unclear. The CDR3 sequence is CATSSTLSTQYF. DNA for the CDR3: TGTGCCACCAGCAGCACCCTCAGTACGCAGTATTTT.